Shown below are 11 T cell receptor beta chains from a single sample sequenced in a study of vaccination effects on CD4 cells after COVID-19. Antigen-specific CD4+ T cells expanded by the ViraFEST assay with viral peptide pools were then sequenced. Isolation of CD4+ T cells took place after approximately 10 days of culture. Each participant was given two doses of one vaccine (BNT162b2 or mRNA-1273). Libraries were prepared by immunoSEQ multiplex PCR; TCRdb keeps only in-frame clonotypes and omits some of them. This sample has tens of thousands of clones, with roughly 82% found just once. No antigen has been identified for these receptors. Sequenced here: CD4+ T cells from PBMCs cultured with HCoV-NL63 spike peptides, sampled after COVID-19 vaccination. The receptors shown here come from a human donor who received a COVID-19 vaccine. Some clones in this sample may be carry-over from other donors' samples.

The chain recombines TRBV2 with TRBJ1-1; D gene uncertain. CDR1 is SNHLY, CDR2 FYNNEI, per germline. This CDR3 has 14 residues. The ends were cut back, 3 bases at V and 2 bases at J, with 10 bases in the middle. The CDR3 nucleotides are TGTGCCAGCAGTGACGCGGGGAGAAACACTGAAGCTTTCTTT. Residues: CASSDAGRNTEAFF.

The chain has TRBV25-1 and TRBJ1-2; D not certain. V dropped 3 bases and J dropped 2 bases, with 4 bases sitting between them. CDR3 length: 12 residues. The germline V gene has CDR1 MGHDK and CDR2 SYGVNS. CDR3 in DNA: TGTGCCAGCAGTGACCAAAACTATGGCTACACCTTC. Amino acids: CASSDQNYGYTF.

J is TRBJ2-5 and V is TRBV24-1; D not resolved. V shed 4 bases and J shed 5 bases, with 13 bases lying between them. The CDR3 consists of 14 residues. Germline V gives CDR1 KGHDR, CDR2 SFDVKD. The CDR3 DNA reads as TGTGCCACCAGTGACCCAGTTAGGCAGGAGACCCAGTACTTC. This encodes CATSDPVRQETQYF.

The chain couples TRBV7-2 to TRBJ1-3; D remains unclear. The CDR3 is 13 residues long. Deletions cut 2 bases from V and 8 bases from J, with 10 bases between. Germline lookup yields CDR1 SGHTA and CDR2 FQGNSA. The CDR3 loop reads CASSLTYEDTIYF. The CDR3 nucleotides are TGTGCCAGCAGCTTAACTTATGAAGACACCATATATTTT.

This clone was detected a few times. J is TRBJ2-7 and V is TRBV28; D unclear. Looked up from germline, CDR1 is MDHEN and CDR2 is SYDVKM. V was trimmed by 5 bases and J by 4 bases, leaving 9 bases between them. CDR3 length: 12 residues. CDR3 in DNA: TGTGCCAGCAGTCCCCCAGGTTACGAGCAGTACGTC. It encodes CASSPPGYEQYV.

The chain couples TRBV5-6 to TRBJ1-5; TRBD1 agrees at 9 bases. The germline CDR1 and CDR2 sequences are SGHDT and YYEEEE. With V trimmed by 0 bases and J by 6 bases, 4 bases remained unmatched. The length of the CDR3 is 15 residues. CDR3 coding DNA: TGTGCCAGCAGCTTGGGGACAGGGGAGGGTCAGCCCCAGCATTTT. This encodes CASSLGTGEGQPQHF.

The rearrangement links TRBV11-3 to TRBJ1-1; a possible D gene is TRBD1 (5 bases). Germline values: CDR1 SGHNT, CDR2 YENEEA. The CDR3 has 13 residues. V lost 2 bases, J lost 8 bases, and 12 bases lay in between. CDR3 DNA: TGTGCCAGCAGCTTACGATGGGACGGAGAAGCTTTCTTT. This gives the protein CASSLRWDGEAFF. The full variable domain, completed using reference TRBV11-3 and TRBJ1-1, is EAGVVQSPRYKIIEKKQPVAFWCNPISGHNTLYWYLQNLGQGPELLIRYENEEAVDDSQLPKDRFSAERLKGVDSTLKIQPAELGDSAVYLCASSLRWDGEAFFGQGTRLTVV.

The chain is built from TRBV4-1 and TRBJ1-1, with a tentative D call TRBD1 (6 bases). Trimming shortened V by 1 base and J by 1 base, and 16 bases separated the two germline ends. The germline V gene encodes CDR1 MGHRA and CDR2 YSYEKL. The length of the CDR3 is 17 residues. The CDR3 sequence is CASSQVAIRTANTEAFF. The CDR3 DNA reads TGCGCCAGCAGCCAAGTGGCCATTCGGACAGCGAACACTGAAGCTTTCTTT.

The rearrangement uses TRBV6-6 and TRBJ1-1, with D perhaps TRBD1 (5 bases). Germline-derived CDR1 and CDR2 are MNHNY and SVGAGI (reference sequence). V lost 0 bases, J lost 3 bases, and 11 bases lay in between. The CDR3 covers 15 residues. The CDR3 spells CASSYSSGTYTEAFF. In nucleotides, the CDR3 is TGTGCCAGCAGTTACTCGAGCGGGACTTACACTGAAGCTTTCTTT.

Only one count was recorded for this clone. The V call is TRBV21-1, the J call TRBJ1-5. TRBV21-1 constitutes a pseudogene. This CDR3 has 17 residues. The CDR3 DNA sequence: TGTGCCAGCAGCAAAAAGGAACCCGGACGGTACAATCAGCCCCAGCATTTT. Its translation: CASSKKEPGRYNQPQHF.

This chain uses TRBV3-1 (or the pseudogene TRBV3-2) with TRBJ2-1; TRBD1 matches 7 bases. Germline CDR1 is LGHDT and CDR2 is YNNKEL (reference sequence). With V trimmed by 7 bases and J by 0 bases, 3 bases remained unmatched. The CDR3 runs 14 residues. The CDR3 DNA sequence: TGTGCCAGCAAGCCAGGGGGCTCCTACAATGAGCAGTTCTTC. Protein product: CASKPGGSYNEQFF.